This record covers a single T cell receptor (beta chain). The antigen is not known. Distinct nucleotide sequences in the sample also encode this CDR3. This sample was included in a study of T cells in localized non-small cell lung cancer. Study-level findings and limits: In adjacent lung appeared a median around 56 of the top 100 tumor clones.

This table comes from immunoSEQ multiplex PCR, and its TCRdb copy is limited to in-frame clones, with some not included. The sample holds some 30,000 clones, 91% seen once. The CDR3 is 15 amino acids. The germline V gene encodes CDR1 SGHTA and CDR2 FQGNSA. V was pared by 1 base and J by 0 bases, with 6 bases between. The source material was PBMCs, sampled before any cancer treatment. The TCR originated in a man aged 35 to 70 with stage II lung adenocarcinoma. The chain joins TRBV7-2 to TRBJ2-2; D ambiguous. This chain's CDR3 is CASSLGGANTGELFF. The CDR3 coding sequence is TGTGCCAGCAGCTTAGGCGGCGCGAACACCGGGGAGCTGTTTTTT.